This is a list of T cell receptor beta chains from one sample in a study of T and B cells in COVID-19 patients. TCRdb reprocessed the multiplex PCR reads with MiXCR, giving one entry per CDR3 protein. In the table there are some 13,000 distinct CDR3 sequences, 25% to 35% of which are singletons. The specimen was blood. The receptors shown here come from a human donor who had recovered from COVID-19. The CDR3 runs from the conserved cysteine through the conserved F or W. The D gene is left open where the match is weak.

cdr3_length,j_call,v_call,d_call,cdr3_aa
17,TRBJ2-2,TRBV11-1,TRBD1,CASSLGAGTGNTGELFF
12,TRBJ1-2,TRBV6-5,TRBD1,CASRGTGGMRTF
14,TRBJ2-1,TRBV6-2/TRBV6-3,TRBD2,CASSLTTSGNEQFF
16,TRBJ2-7,TRBV6-5,NA,CASSESGTSSSYEQYF
14,TRBJ2-7,TRBV6-5,TRBD2,CASSVSGSAYEQYF
16,TRBJ1-2,TRBV19,NA,CASRNLGTTANYGYTF
15,TRBJ1-5,TRBV4-3,NA,CASSQHRASNQPQHF
14,TRBJ1-1,TRBV19,NA,CASSPGQQKTEAFF
14,TRBJ2-1,TRBV19,TRBD2,CASFAGGPYNEQFF
17,TRBJ2-6,TRBV7-7,TRBD1,CASSQGTGGSGANVLTF
15,TRBJ2-6,TRBV6-1,TRBD1,CASSADRTGANVLTF
19,TRBJ2-7,TRBV5-6,TRBD2,CASSLRTSGRIKFWYEQYF
16,TRBJ2-5,TRBV7-6,NA,CASSLARGGTQETQYF
14,TRBJ1-1,TRBV30,NA,CAWSVGGKVHEAFF
11,TRBJ2-3,TRBV6-5,NA,CASTSGYTQYF
13,TRBJ1-2,TRBV29-1,NA,CSVRERGNYGYTF
14,TRBJ2-1,TRBV7-9,TRBD1,CASITGQGYNEQFF
14,TRBJ2-3,TRBV29-1,NA,CSTQDRASTDTQYF
13,TRBJ1-2,TRBV5-4,NA,CASSLPGLDGYTF
13,TRBJ1-4,TRBV18,NA,CASSLTRGEKLFF